This TCR beta chain was recorded in a study of T-cell memory formation after mild COVID-19. About the study: Among the donors, TCR clusters were largely specific to each donor.

From germline, CDR1 is DFQATT and CDR2 SNEGSKA (reference sequence). CDR3 length equals 17 residues. The V gene end was trimmed by 4 bases and the J gene end by 1 base; junction bases not matched to a gene: 12. Study-level points and caveats: Among clones contracting day 15 to 85, CD4/CD8 was balanced, whereas later expanders leaned CD4+. Chiefly within CM and EM were the contracting CD4+ clones; CD8+ ones were within EMRA.

Concerning this clonotype: Its antigen is not known.

TCRdb ran MiXCR on the 5' RACE reads and lists one entry per CDR3 protein. The data contain around 530,000 distinct CDR3 sequences, about a fifth of them singletons. This clonotype originated in an adult woman who had mild COVID-19 (a few samples of this study predate the infection). Cell type and time point are not known. Sequenced material: PBMCs or a T cell subset sorted from them (not recorded which). V gene TRBV20-1 combines with J gene TRBJ1-1, with TRBD1 matching 10 bases. The DNA of the CDR3 is TGCAGTGCTACACCGGGACAGGGGAATATGTGGAACACTGAAGCTTTCTTT. Its translation is CSATPGQGNMWNTEAFF.